This TCR beta chain was sequenced during a study of T cell responses to AZD1222 COVID-19 vaccine. General observations from the study: Unmutated regions of variants are reportedly targeted by nearly half of spike-specific TCRs. Spike-specific TCR repertoires showed rising breadth and depth after two AZD1222 doses.

TCRdb keeps only in-frame clones here, not all; method: immunoSEQ multiplex PCR. Of about 110,000 clones detected, about nine tenths appear once; the ten largest clones hold less than 8.5%. Trimming took 5 bases from V and 0 from J; bases not matched to a gene: 5. The germline V gene encodes CDR1 SGHAT and CDR2 FQNNGV. CDR3 length equals 16 residues. Regarding this clone: The antigen remains unidentified.

This receptor was obtained from an adult in good health. The rearrangement joins TRBV11-2 to TRBJ1-4; TRBD1 matches 8 bases. This specimen was peripheral blood, taken on day 0 of AZD1222 vaccination. The chain's CDR3 is CASSPMGQATNEKLFF. As DNA, the CDR3 is TGTGCCAGCAGCCCGATGGGACAGGCAACTAATGAAAAACTGTTTTTT.